This T cell receptor (beta chain) was identified in a study of shared T cell receptors in the human thymus. This clone was seen only once. Only in-frame clones appear in the TCRdb table, and some are missing; sequencing was by immunoSEQ multiplex PCR. The table shows more than 550,000 clones, with about 87% occurring only once. CDR3 size: 16 residues. V gave up 6 bases and J gave up 7 bases, with 21 bases separating them. Looked up from germline, CDR1 is MDHEN and CDR2 is SYDVKM. These same data were also listed under a study on human thymus T cells. From that second work: Healthy Finnish infants undergoing corrective surgery for congenital heart defects were used as donors. Thymic material originated from resections removed in the course of corrective heart surgery. Blood and thymic repertoires both appeared biased in V and J gene usage. The related literature has documented a marked overlap of thymic repertoires among unrelated individuals.

This TCR came from a boy in the first two years of life with a congenital heart defect. What was sequenced was thymocytes. This chain uses TRBV28 with TRBJ2-2; tentative D call: TRBD1 (6 bases). CDR3 sequence reads: CASRKVPDRDIGELFF. The CDR3 DNA reads TGTGCCAGCAGGAAGGTCCCCGACCGGGACATCGGGGAGCTGTTTTTT.